This T cell receptor (beta chain) was identified in a study of blood T cell repertoires in COVID-19. In the study overall: The United States, Italy and Spain were the sources of the acute and convalescent COVID-19 samples. Sources were T cells, B-cell-depleted T cells, or PBMCs; the material itself was cDNA or gDNA.

Looked up from germline, CDR1 is MDHEN and CDR2 is SYDVKM. Trimming cost V 4 bases and J 6 bases, with 21 bases left between them. CDR3 size: 17 residues. Per the study methods: By means of reference gene primer amplification, nucleated cell counts were estimated. Here immunoSEQ multiplex PCR was the method, and the copy in TCRdb shows in-frame clones only, minus some. That table is the source of V, J and clone size, and D and trimming were worked out from the DNA. The sample consists of about 88,000 clones, over 80% of them appearing once. Sample: peripheral blood. The receptor's source is a human donor in a cohort sampled during active COVID-19. The chain uses TRBV28 and TRBJ1-4; TRBD1 is a possible D gene (6 bases). Here the CDR3 DNA reads TGTGCCAGCAGTTCCCCGCTCCTCAGGGGTGGGGATGAAAAACTGTTTTTT. It encodes CASSSPLLRGGDEKLFF.